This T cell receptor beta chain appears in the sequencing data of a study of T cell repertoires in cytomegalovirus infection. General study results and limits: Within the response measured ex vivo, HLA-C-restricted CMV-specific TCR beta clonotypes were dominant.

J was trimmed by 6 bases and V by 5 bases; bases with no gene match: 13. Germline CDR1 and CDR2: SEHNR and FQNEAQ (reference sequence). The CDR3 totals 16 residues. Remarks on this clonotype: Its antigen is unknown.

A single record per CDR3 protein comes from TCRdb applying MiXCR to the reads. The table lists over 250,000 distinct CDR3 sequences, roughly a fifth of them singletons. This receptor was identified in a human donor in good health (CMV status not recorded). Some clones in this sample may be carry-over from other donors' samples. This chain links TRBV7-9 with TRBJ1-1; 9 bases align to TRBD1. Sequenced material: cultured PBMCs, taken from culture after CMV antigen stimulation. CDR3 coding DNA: TGTGCCAGCAGCACTAGCCGGGACAGGGTTATTCCTGAAGCTTTCTTT. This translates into CASSTSRDRVIPEAFF.